This T cell receptor beta chain was documented in a study of tumor-infiltrating lymphocytes in primary liver carcinoma. This CDR3 contains 15 residues. In germline, CDR1 is MNHNY, CDR2 SVGAGI (reference sequence). Of note for this clonotype: What it recognizes is unknown. One junction end disagrees with the germline gene, perhaps due to a read error.

From unsorted bulk tissue weighing about 17-30 mg, DNA and RNA were co-extracted. Every tumor sample had over 75% viable tumor cells. Synthesis of TCR beta cDNA was carried out from approximately 500 ng total RNA with a constant-region primer. ARM-PCR, slightly modified, supplied the TCR beta libraries through three nested multiplex PCR rounds. For approximately 9 cycles apiece, the opening two PCR rounds ran with TRBV1-TRBV30 forward primers and a C-beta reverse primer. TCRdb called the multiplex PCR reads again in MiXCR, with one record for every CDR3 protein. This sample has fewer than 110,000 distinct CDR3 sequences, with under 70% found just once. Notes on the study in general: A significantly higher top-250-clone fraction was found in tumors than in blood (p = 0.039). Pairs of tumor regions overlapped more than tumor-adjacent and tumor-blood pairs did.

The receptor's source is a woman aged 60 to 75 with primary liver carcinoma and hepatitis B virus infection. This chain links TRBV6-6 with TRBJ2-1, with TRBD2 matching 8 bases. The material sequenced was liver tumor tissue from sampling region 2. Sample subset: tumor region T2, inferior pole. The CDR3 region is CASTHCPGGRNEHFF. In nucleotides, the CDR3 is TGTGCCAGCACCCACTGCCCGGGGGGGCGCAATGAGCATTTCTTC.